These 16 T cell receptor beta chains share one sample of origin, sequenced in a study of blood T cell repertoires in COVID-19 (dated by TCRdb to about 2020). Libraries were prepared through the immunoSEQ multiplex PCR assay. The clones in this table, taken by TCRdb from immuneACCESS, are in-frame only. Not every clone is retained; where verified, under half of the shortfall comes from an unresolved V gene, and the cause of the rest is unknown. For this sample the table gives some 280,000 clones, of which roughly 89% were detected only once. The ten top clones hold roughly 0.92% of the sample. Sequencing was done on a sample of peripheral blood. These TCRs come from a woman aged 40 to 50 who had recovered from COVID-19.

This chain links TRBV2 with TRBJ2-2; 8 nucleotides line up with TRBD2. Trimming removed 3 bases from V and 5 bases from J; junction bases left unmatched: 8. The CDR3 totals 16 residues. Germline CDR1 SNHLY, CDR2 FYNNEI. The CDR3 nucleotides are TGTGCCAGCAGTGAGGAGGCGGGAGGTGGGACCGGGGAGCTGTTTTTT. It is translated as CASSEEAGGGTGELFF.

The chain joins TRBV3-1 (or the pseudogene TRBV3-2) to TRBJ2-5; TRBD2 matches 10 bases. Germline loops: CDR1 LGHDT, CDR2 YNNKEL (reference sequence). V lost 6 bases, J lost 3 bases, and 4 bases stayed unmatched. The CDR3 length is 14 residues. The CDR3 nucleotides are TGTGCCAGCAGTGGGACTAGCGCGAAAGAGACCCAGTACTTC. Translating it yields CASSGTSAKETQYF.

The genes are TRBV28 and TRBJ1-3; possible D gene TRBD1, 5 bases. This CDR3 contains 14 residues. The germline CDR1 and CDR2 sequences are MDHEN and SYDVKM. The V end was cut by 6 bases, the J end by 4 bases, with 13 bases between. The CDR3 loop is CASSKAGPGNTIYF. The CDR3 bases are TGTGCCAGCAGCAAGGCAGGGCCCGGAAACACCATATATTTT.

The chain recombines TRBV30 with TRBJ2-1; 9 bases are a match to TRBD2. Looked up from germline, CDR1 is GTSNPN and CDR2 is SVGIG (reference sequence). This CDR3 spans 15 amino acids. With 5 bases clipped from V and 6 bases from J, the junction kept 11 bases outside the gene matches. This CDR3 is CAWVVIAGAGNEQFF. The CDR3 DNA is TGTGCCTGGGTCGTTATAGCGGGAGCGGGCAATGAGCAGTTCTTC. Complete variable domain (other parts from reference TRBV30 and TRBJ2-1): SQTIHQWPATLVQPVGSPLSLECTVEGTSNPNLYWYRQAAGRGLQLLFYSVGIGQISSEVPQNLSASRPQDRQFILSSKKLLLSDSGFYLCAWVVIAGAGNEQFFGPGTRLTVL.

The genes are TRBV4-1 and TRBJ2-3; 12 bases match TRBD2. The CDR3 covers 17 residues. The germline CDR1 and CDR2 sequences are MGHRA and YSYEKL. V was clipped by 2 bases and J by 6 bases; unmatched bases: 9. CDR3 sequence (DNA): TGCGCCAGCAGCCAATTACAGACTAGCGGGAGCTCCGATACGCAGTATTTT. It codes for CASSQLQTSGSSDTQYF.

This sequence joins TRBV25-1 and TRBJ2-7; TRBD2 matches 7 bases. Per germline, CDR1 MGHDK and CDR2 SYGVNS. This CDR3 contains 15 residues. The V segment lost 4 bases and the J segment 2 bases; nucleotides outside the gene matches: 8. DNA of the CDR3: TGTGCCAGCAGTGGGGACTACCCTGCAACCTACGAGCAGTACTTC. Amino acid sequence: CASSGDYPATYEQYF.

The chain joins TRBV7-9 to TRBJ2-6; D is uncertain. The ends were cut back, 5 bases at V and 0 bases at J, with 11 bases in the middle. This CDR3 region has 16 residues. The germline CDR1 and CDR2 sequences are SEHNR and FQNEAQ (reference sequence). CDR3 nucleotide sequence: TGTGCCAGCAGCCCGACAAGCCCCTCTGGGGCCAACGTCCTGACTTTC. Encoded protein: CASSPTSPSGANVLTF.

The chain carries TRBV18 and TRBJ2-2, with D tentatively TRBD2 (6 bases). The CDR3 is 15 residues long. Trimming cost V 5 bases and J 0 bases, with 10 bases left between them. From germline, CDR1 is KGHSH and CDR2 LQKENI. The CDR3 bases are TGTGCCAGCTCAGACGGGAGCGCGAACACCGGGGAGCTGTTTTTT. Protein product: CASSDGSANTGELFF.

V and J are TRBV5-1 and TRBJ2-5; 13 bases are shared with TRBD2. CDR3 length: 16 residues. Trimming took 4 bases from V and 1 from J; bases not matched to a gene: 4. CDR1 is SGHRS and CDR2 is YFSETQ in the germline V gene. The CDR3 loop is CASSVRLAGGQETQYF. The CDR3 DNA sequence: TGCGCCAGCAGCGTCCGACTAGCGGGGGGCCAAGAGACCCAGTACTTC.

The chain uses TRBV5-5 and TRBJ1-2; 10 bases fit TRBD1. V gave up 4 bases and J gave up 7 bases; unmatched junction bases: 7. Per germline, CDR1 SGHKS and CDR2 YYEKEE (reference sequence). This CDR3 has 14 residues. Here the CDR3 DNA reads TGTGCCAGCAGCCCCGACAGGGGGCGATTTGGCTACACCTTC. Its translation: CASSPDRGRFGYTF.

This clone was detected only once. The rearrangement links TRBV29-1 to TRBJ2-5, with D tentatively TRBD1 (6 bases). V was shortened by 6 bases and J by 0 bases, with 14 bases between the two germline ends. CDR3 length: 14 amino acids. The germline V gene has CDR1 SQVTM and CDR2 ANQGSEA. The CDR3 coding sequence is TGCAGCGTGGAGCCGACAGGAAACCAAGAGACCCAGTACTTC. Its translation is CSVEPTGNQETQYF.

This clone appeared once. The chain has TRBV10-3 and TRBJ1-2, with D perhaps TRBD1 (5 bases). The CDR3 is 11 amino acids. Looked up from germline, CDR1 is ENHRY and CDR2 is SYGVKD. Deletions cut 11 bases from V and 8 bases from J, with 15 bases between. DNA for the CDR3: TGTGCCGCCCAGGGAGGATTCGGCTACACCTTC. Translated, it gives CAAQGGFGYTF.

V and J are TRBV7-9 and TRBJ2-7; possibly TRBD2 for D (5 bases). The V gene's germline CDR1 is SEHNR and CDR2 FQNEAQ (reference sequence). V was clipped by 1 base and J by 3 bases, with 13 bases between them. The CDR3 is made up of 15 amino acids. The CDR3 is CASSLEGVRNYEQYF. CDR3 nucleotides: TGTGCCAGCAGCTTAGAGGGAGTGCGGAACTACGAGCAGTACTTC.

The chain has TRBV29-1 and TRBJ2-5, with 11 bases aligning to TRBD2. The germline V gene encodes CDR1 SQVTM and CDR2 ANQGSEA. V dropped 3 bases and J dropped 4; count of bases not matched to a gene: 19. The CDR3 spans 19 residues. CDR3 bases: TGCAGCGTTGAGACCGGGACAAACGATATAGCGGGAGGGCTAGAGACCCAGTACTTC. Its protein is CSVETGTNDIAGGLETQYF.

J is TRBJ2-5 and V is TRBV18, with D possibly TRBD2 on 6 matching bases. V gave up 0 bases and J gave up 5 bases, with 16 bases separating them. CDR1 and CDR2 (germline): KGHSH, LQKENI. This CDR3 has 16 residues. Here the CDR3 reads CASSPPGSAGGETQYF. The CDR3 nucleotides read TGTGCCAGCTCACCACCAGGGTCAGCGGGTGGGGAGACCCAGTACTTC.

V is TRBV7-9 and J is TRBJ1-2; D may be TRBD1 (5 bases). CDR1 and CDR2 from the germline V gene are SEHNR and FQNEAQ (reference sequence). V dropped 1 base and J dropped 6 bases, with 9 bases sitting between them. This CDR3 has 13 residues. CDR3 sequence: CASSLEQGDGYTF. The DNA for the CDR3 is TGTGCCAGCAGCTTAGAGCAGGGCGATGGCTACACCTTC.